Given below is one T cell receptor (beta chain) in context. Its target is unknown. These data come from a study of response to subunit inactivated influenza vaccine. General observations from the study: It was the authors' suggestion that each seasonal influenza vaccination recruits few new T cells.

V was clipped by 1 base and J by 2 bases, with 8 bases between them. The length of the CDR3 is 15 residues. Germline assignment: CDR1 SNHLY and CDR2 FYNNEI. TCRdb re-analysed the RT-PCR reads in MiXCR, keeping a single row per CDR3 protein. Seen here are hundreds of thousands of distinct CDR3 sequences, 16% observed once, and the top ten hold approximately 3%. V usage is TRBV2 and J usage is TRBJ2-2; unclear D gene. The receptor's source is a man between 50 and 70 years old who received an inactivated influenza vaccine. The sequences come from CD4+ T cells sorted from PBMCs, collected less than 30 months after vaccination. CDR3 nucleotide sequence: TGTGCCAGCAGTGAAGTCGGCGGTAACACCGGGGAGCTGTTTTTT. Protein sequence: CASSEVGGNTGELFF.